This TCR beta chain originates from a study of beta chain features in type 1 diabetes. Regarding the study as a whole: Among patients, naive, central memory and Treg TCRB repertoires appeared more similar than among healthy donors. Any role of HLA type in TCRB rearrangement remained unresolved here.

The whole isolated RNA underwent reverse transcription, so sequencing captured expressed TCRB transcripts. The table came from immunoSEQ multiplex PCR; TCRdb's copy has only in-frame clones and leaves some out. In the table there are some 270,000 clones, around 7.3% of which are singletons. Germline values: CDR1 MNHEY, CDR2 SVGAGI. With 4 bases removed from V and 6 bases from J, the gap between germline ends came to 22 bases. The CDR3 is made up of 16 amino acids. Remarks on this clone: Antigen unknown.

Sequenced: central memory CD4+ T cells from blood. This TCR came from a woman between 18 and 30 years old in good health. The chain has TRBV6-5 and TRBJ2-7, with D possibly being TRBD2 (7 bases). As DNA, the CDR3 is TGTGCCAGCAGTTCCCCAGGACTGCCCGGGGGGCTCGAGCAGTACTTC. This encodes CASSSPGLPGGLEQYF.